This T cell receptor beta chain was sequenced during a study of blood T cell repertoires in COVID-19. Background on the study: The cDNA or gDNA used as material had been derived from T cells, B-cell-depleted T cells, or PBMCs.

Everyone who took part was 18 to 89 years old, and they came from roughly 25 US areas. Recovered Cohort 3 donors showed two negative PCRs, clearance, or symptom resolution. The protocol was immunoSEQ multiplex PCR, while the TCRdb copy is restricted to in-frame clones and leaves out a portion. Of hundreds of thousands of clones in the sample, 80% to 90% were seen once. The sequencing input was PBMCs or T cells enriched from blood (not recorded which). This clonotype was sampled from a man aged 30 to 45 who had recovered from COVID-19.

CDR3 protein: CASSQGTEESEQYF. The CDR3 region has the DNA TGCGCCAGCAGTCAAGGGACAGAGGAATCCGAGCAGTACTTC. The chain recombines TRBV23-1 with TRBJ2-7; TRBD1 matches at 7 bases. TRBV23-1 is noted as an ORF with a role that remains uncertain. Germline trimming cut 2 bases from V and 6 bases from J; bases unmatched to any gene: 7. The CDR3 extends over 14 amino acids.